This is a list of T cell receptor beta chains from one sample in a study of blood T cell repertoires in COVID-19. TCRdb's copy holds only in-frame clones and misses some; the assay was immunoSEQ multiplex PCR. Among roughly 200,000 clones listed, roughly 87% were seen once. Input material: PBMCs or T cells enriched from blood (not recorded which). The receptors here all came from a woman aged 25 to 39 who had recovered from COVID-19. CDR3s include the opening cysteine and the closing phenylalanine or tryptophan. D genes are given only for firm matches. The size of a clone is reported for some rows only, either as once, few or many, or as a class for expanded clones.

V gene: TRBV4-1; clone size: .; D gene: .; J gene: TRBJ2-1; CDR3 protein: CASSPGTNPSSYNEQFF; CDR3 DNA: TGCGCCAGCAGCCCGGGGACAAACCCGAGTTCCTACAATGAGCAGTTCTTC
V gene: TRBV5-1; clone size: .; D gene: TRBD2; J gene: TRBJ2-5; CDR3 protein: CASSFSSGRQETQYF; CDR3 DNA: TGCGCCAGCAGCTTTTCTAGCGGACGGCAAGAGACCCAGTACTTC
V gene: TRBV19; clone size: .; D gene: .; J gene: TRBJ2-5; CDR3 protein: CASRPGGQETQYF; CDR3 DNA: TGTGCCAGTAGACCAGGGGGGCAAGAGACCCAGTACTTC
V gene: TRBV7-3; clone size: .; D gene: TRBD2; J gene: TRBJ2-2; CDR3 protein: CASSPLAVGGNTGELFF; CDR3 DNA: TGTGCCAGCAGCCCCCTAGCGGTGGGAGGGAACACCGGGGAGCTGTTTTTT
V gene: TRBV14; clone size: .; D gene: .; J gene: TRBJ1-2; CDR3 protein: CASSQDWGDGYTF; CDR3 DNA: TGTGCCAGCAGCCAAGATTGGGGCGATGGCTACACCTTC
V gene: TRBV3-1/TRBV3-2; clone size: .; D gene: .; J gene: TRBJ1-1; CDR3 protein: CASSQEWSNTEAFF; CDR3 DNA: TGTGCCAGCAGCCAAGAGTGGAGCAACACTGAAGCTTTCTTT
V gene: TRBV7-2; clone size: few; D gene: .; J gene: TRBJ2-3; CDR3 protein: CASSLDRGITDTQYF; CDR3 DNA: TGTGCCAGCAGCTTAGATAGGGGGATAACAGATACGCAGTATTTT
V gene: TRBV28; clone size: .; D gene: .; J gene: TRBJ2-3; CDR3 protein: CASRLDSSDTQYF; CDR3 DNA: TGTGCCAGCAGGCTTGACAGTTCAGATACGCAGTATTTT
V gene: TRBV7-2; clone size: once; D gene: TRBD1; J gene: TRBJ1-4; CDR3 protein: CASSSQNPTGGYEKLFF; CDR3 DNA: TGTGCCAGCAGCTCCCAAAACCCGACAGGGGGGTATGAAAAACTGTTTTTT
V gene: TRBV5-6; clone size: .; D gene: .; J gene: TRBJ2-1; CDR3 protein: CASSWRGLPYNEQFF; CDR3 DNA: TGTGCCAGCAGCTGGCGGGGTTTACCATACAATGAGCAGTTCTTC
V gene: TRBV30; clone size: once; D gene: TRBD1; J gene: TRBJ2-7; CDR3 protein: CAWSGQGAGYEQYF; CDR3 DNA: TGTGCCTGGAGTGGACAGGGGGCAGGCTACGAGCAGTACTTC
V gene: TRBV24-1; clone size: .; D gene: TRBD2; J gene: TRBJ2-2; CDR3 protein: CATSGSGGAPGELFF; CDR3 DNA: TGTGCCACCAGTGGTAGCGGGGGGGCCCCCGGGGAGCTGTTTTTT
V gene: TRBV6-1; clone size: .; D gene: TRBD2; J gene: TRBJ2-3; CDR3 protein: CASSEVTSEDTQYF; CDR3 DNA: TGTGCCAGCAGTGAAGTGACTAGCGAGGATACGCAGTATTTT
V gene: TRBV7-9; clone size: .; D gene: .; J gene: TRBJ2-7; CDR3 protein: CASSSQGRSQPYEQYF; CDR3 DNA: TGTGCCAGCAGCTCCCAGGGCCGATCACAACCTTACGAGCAGTACTTC
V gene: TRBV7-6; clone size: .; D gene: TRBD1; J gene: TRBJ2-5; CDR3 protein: CASSPGTAPETQYF; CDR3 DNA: TGTGCCAGCAGCCCCGGGACAGCCCCCGAGACCCAGTACTTC
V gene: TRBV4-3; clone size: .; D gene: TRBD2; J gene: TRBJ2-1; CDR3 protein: CASSQELAGFNEQFF; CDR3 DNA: TGCGCCAGCAGCCAAGAACTAGCGGGCTTCAATGAGCAGTTCTTC
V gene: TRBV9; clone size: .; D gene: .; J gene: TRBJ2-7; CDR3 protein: CASSVGVRVESEQYF; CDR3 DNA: TGTGCCAGCAGCGTAGGGGTCAGGGTGGAAAGCGAGCAGTACTTC
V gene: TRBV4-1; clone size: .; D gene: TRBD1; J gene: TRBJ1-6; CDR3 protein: CASRLAGGMNSPLHF; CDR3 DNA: TGCGCCAGCAGACTAGCAGGGGGTATGAATTCACCCCTCCACTTT
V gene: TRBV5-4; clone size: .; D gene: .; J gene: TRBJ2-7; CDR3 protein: CASSTVATHEQYF; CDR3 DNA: TGTGCCAGCTCAACGGTAGCGACACACGAGCAGTACTTC
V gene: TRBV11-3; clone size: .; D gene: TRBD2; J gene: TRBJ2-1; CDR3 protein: CASAIGGGRNNEQFF; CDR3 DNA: TGTGCCAGCGCCATCGGGGGGGGACGTAACAATGAGCAGTTCTTC
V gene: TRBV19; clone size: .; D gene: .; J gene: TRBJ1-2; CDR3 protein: CASRDLGKNYGYTF; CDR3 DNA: TGTGCCAGTAGGGACCTCGGGAAAAACTATGGCTACACCTTC
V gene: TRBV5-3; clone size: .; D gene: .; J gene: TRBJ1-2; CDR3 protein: CARRRTANYGYTF; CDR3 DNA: TGTGCCAGAAGACGGACAGCTAACTATGGCTACACCTTC
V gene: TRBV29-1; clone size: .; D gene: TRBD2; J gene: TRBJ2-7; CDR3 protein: CSVVGLAGGYEQYF; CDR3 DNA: TGCAGCGTTGTTGGACTAGCGGGAGGGTACGAGCAGTACTTC
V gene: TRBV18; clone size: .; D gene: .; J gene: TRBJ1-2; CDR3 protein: CASSYSRAGYTF; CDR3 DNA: TGTGCCAGCTCATACAGCAGGGCTGGCTACACCTTC
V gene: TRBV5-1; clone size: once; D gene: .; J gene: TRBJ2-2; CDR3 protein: CASSLESSEPGELFF; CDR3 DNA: TGCGCCAGCAGCTTGGAGTCTAGCGAACCCGGGGAGCTGTTTTTT
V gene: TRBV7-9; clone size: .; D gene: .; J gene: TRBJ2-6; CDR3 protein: CASSSRTNGANVLTF; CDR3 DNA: TGTGCCAGCAGCTCAAGGACTAATGGGGCCAACGTCCTGACTTTC
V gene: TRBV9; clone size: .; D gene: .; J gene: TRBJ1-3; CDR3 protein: CASSVGDTYSGNTIYF; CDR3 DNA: TGTGCCAGCAGCGTAGGGGACACTTACTCTGGAAACACCATATATTTT
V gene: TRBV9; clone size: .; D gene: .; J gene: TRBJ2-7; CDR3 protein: CASSVSQGGGYEQYF; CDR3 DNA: TGTGCCAGCAGCGTATCTCAAGGGGGAGGGTACGAGCAGTACTTC
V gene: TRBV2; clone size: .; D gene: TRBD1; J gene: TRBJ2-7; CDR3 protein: CASRLTGGPYEQYF; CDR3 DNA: TGTGCCAGCAGATTGACAGGGGGCCCCTACGAGCAGTACTTC
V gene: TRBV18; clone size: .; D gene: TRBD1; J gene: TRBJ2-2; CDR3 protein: CASSYDRDNGELFF; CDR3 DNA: TGTGCCAGCTCTTATGACAGGGACAACGGGGAGCTGTTTTTT
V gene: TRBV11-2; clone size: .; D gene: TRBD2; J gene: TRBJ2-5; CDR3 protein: CASSARTSDLEAQYF; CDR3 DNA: TGTGCCAGCAGCGCCCGTACTAGCGACCTAGAGGCCCAGTACTTC
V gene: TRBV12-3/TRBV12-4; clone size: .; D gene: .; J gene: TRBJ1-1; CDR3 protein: CASSLGERAFF; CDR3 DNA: TGTGCCAGCAGTTTAGGAGAGAGGGCTTTCTTT
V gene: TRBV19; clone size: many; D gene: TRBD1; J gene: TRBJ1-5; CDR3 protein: CASSISDRGNQPQHF; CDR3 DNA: TGTGCCAGTAGTATTTCGGACAGGGGCAATCAGCCCCAGCATTTT
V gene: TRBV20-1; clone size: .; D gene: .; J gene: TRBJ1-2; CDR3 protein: CSALQIYGYTF; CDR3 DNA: TGCAGTGCTTTACAGATCTATGGCTACACCTTC
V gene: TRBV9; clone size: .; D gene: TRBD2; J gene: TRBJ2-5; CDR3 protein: CASSVTAGGGETQYF; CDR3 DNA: TGTGCCAGCAGCGTCACCGCGGGAGGCGGCGAGACCCAGTACTTC
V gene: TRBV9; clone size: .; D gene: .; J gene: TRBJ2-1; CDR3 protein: CASSQNKAGGSSYNEQFF; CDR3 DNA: TGTGCCAGCAGCCAAAACAAAGCGGGTGGGAGCTCCTACAATGAGCAGTTCTTC
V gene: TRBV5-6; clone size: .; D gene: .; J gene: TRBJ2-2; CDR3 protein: CASRFLASSAGELFF; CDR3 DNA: TGTGCCAGCAGATTTTTAGCGAGTTCGGCCGGGGAGCTGTTTTTT
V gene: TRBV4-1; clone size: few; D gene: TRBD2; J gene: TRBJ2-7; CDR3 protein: CASSHAETSGNYEQYF; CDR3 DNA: TGCGCCAGCAGCCATGCGGAAACTAGCGGGAACTACGAGCAGTACTTC
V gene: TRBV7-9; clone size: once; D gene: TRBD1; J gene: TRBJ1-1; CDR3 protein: CASSPVQGADTEAFF; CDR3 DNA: TGTGCCAGCAGCCCCGTACAGGGGGCTGACACTGAAGCTTTCTTT
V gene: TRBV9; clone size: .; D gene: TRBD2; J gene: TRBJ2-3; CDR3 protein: CASSVVPAGGPDTQYF; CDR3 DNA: TGTGCCAGCAGCGTAGTTCCAGCGGGAGGGCCAGATACGCAGTATTTT
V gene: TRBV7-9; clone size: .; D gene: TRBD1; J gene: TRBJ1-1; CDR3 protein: CASSPTGTGGMAFF; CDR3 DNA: TGTGCCAGCAGCCCCACCGGGACAGGGGGGATGGCTTTCTTT
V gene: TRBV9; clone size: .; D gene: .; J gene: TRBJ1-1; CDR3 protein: CASSADPGHRATEAFF; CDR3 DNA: TGTGCCAGCAGCGCGGACCCGGGACATCGGGCCACTGAAGCTTTCTTT